The rows below give T cell receptor beta chains drawn from one sample of a study of PD-1 blockade in classical Hodgkin lymphoma. The method was immunoSEQ multiplex PCR; TCRdb's version includes in-frame clones alone and lacks a portion of them. The sample includes under 45,000 clones, around 75% of them seen just once. Sequenced here: peripheral blood mononuclear cells (PBMCs), sampled at baseline. The origin of the receptors is a human donor with classical Hodgkin lymphoma. The conserved cysteine and the conserved F or W are not part of the CDR3 here. The order of the fields is clone size, V gene, D gene, CDR3 protein. The D gene is left open where the match is weak. The size entry is marked missing in some rows and otherwise reads once, few, many or a size class.

>-|TRBV7-2|TRBD1
ASSPGRNSGGQY
>-|TRBV30|-
AWSVRETQY
>once|TRBV27|-
ASSLSAWANYGYT
>-|TRBV7-3|TRBD1
ASSLKTGQGGGIQY
>-|TRBV18|TRBD1
ASSPLRTGVNEKLF
>-|TRBV19|-
ASSIEASYEQY
>few|TRBV25-1|-
ASSAFDGTFSYEQY
>-|TRBV6-5|-
ASSYEGGGEEETQY
>once|TRBV2|TRBD1
ASSDPGQANTGELF
>-|TRBV19|-
ASSKRGVESYEQY
>-|TRBV30|-
AWKDRTHEQY
>-|TRBV19|TRBD1
ASSRGRGPQPQH
>-|TRBV11-2|TRBD1
ASSSFRGPAIISGYT
>medium-sized|TRBV25-1|-
ASSESASGDEQY
>-|TRBV7-9|-
ASSREVAGDGGYT
>-|TRBV30|-
AWSVSYEQY
>-|TRBV5-1|TRBD2
ASRGAGGGETQY
>-|TRBV11-2|-
ASSLIGRGGLQKLF
>-|TRBV4-1|-
ASSQEGGATYNEQF
>-|TRBV27|TRBD1
ASSLPGQGSDTQY
>-|TRBV7-2|-
ASSLGLGLSTDTQY
>few|TRBV19|-
ATGGRWNQPQH
>-|TRBV28|-
ASRYFPGVTDTQY
>-|TRBV5-6|TRBD2
ASSPIAGGHTDTQY
>-|TRBV7-2|-
ASSLVGGTSSYEQY
>-|TRBV5-1|TRBD1
ASSLAPGGYEQY
>-|TRBV6-5|-
ASSYAPGSLVNEQF
>-|TRBV27|TRBD2
ASSQRTSTYNEQF
>-|TRBV28|-
ASSLMAVTYNEQF
>once|TRBV9|TRBD2
ASSVGGGSMYEQF
>-|TRBV2|TRBD1
ASRDRVSYNEQF
>few|TRBV2|TRBD1
ASSAGDSLVFTKLDQPQH
>-|TRBV18|TRBD1
ASSPPSGQGKTGELF
>-|TRBV6-5|-
AGTLDVGNTIY
>-|TRBV10-2|-
ASSEPGAPGLYEQY